A single sample gave rise to the 32 T cell receptor beta chains below, sequenced in a study of blood T cell repertoires in COVID-19. Libraries were prepared by immunoSEQ multiplex PCR; TCRdb keeps only in-frame clonotypes and omits some of them. The sample carries roughly 200,000 clones, more than 70% recorded once. The sequencing input was peripheral blood. The origin of the receptors is a man between 18 and 29 years old with active or convalescent COVID-19.

The chain couples TRBV7-8 to TRBJ2-4; 11 bases are a match to TRBD2. This CDR3 region has 18 residues. J lost 1 base, V lost 5 bases, and 10 bases had no gene match. Germline CDR1 and CDR2: SGHVS and FQNEAQ. The CDR3 sequence: CASSPLPASGGAKNIQYF. The CDR3 DNA reads TGTGCCAGCAGCCCCCTGCCGGCTAGCGGGGGGGCCAAAAACATTCAGTACTTC.

The rearrangement links TRBV7-9 to TRBJ2-1; D is unclear. Trimming shortened V by 3 bases and J by 12 bases, and 12 bases separated the two germline ends. The length of the CDR3 is 12 residues. The germline gives CDR1 SEHNR, CDR2 FQNEAQ (reference sequence). CDR3 sequence: CASSFIQDRQFF. The CDR3 coding sequence is TGTGCCAGCAGCTTCATTCAGGATCGGCAGTTCTTC.

This clone was counted only a few times. The DNA of the CDR3 is TGTGCCAGCAGCTTAGATGGGCTAGCACAAGAGACCCAGTACTTC. Translating it yields CASSLDGLAQETQYF. This rearrangement joins TRBV11-2 to TRBJ2-5; D is possibly TRBD2 (5 bases). Germline lookup yields CDR1 SGHAT and CDR2 FQNNGV. Trimming left V 0 bases short and J 2 bases short, with 10 bases between. The CDR3 is made up of 15 amino acids.

The chain links TRBV28 to TRBJ1-4; no clear D. Germline lookup yields CDR1 MDHEN and CDR2 SYDVKM. V lost 3 bases and J 8 bases, leaving 7 bases between the germline ends. The CDR3 is 12 amino acids. This CDR3 is CASSLRNEKLFF. The CDR3 nucleotides are TGTGCCAGCAGTTTGAGGAACGAAAAACTGTTTTTT.

V gene TRBV5-6 combines with J gene TRBJ2-7, with 10 nucleotides matching TRBD2. Germline loops: CDR1 SGHDT, CDR2 YYEEEE. This CDR3 contains 16 residues. Trimming cost V 1 base and J 5 bases; bases outside gene matches: 9. Written as DNA, the CDR3 is TGTGCCAGCAGCTTGAGTTATAGCGGGAGGAGGAACGAGCAGTACTTC. It yields the protein CASSLSYSGRRNEQYF.

The sample holds a few counts of this clone. J is TRBJ2-5 and V is TRBV12-3 or TRBV12-4; D gene ambiguous. V lost 6 bases to trimming and J lost 2 bases, with 7 bases between them. There are 12 residues in the CDR3. The CDR3 sequence: CASSQVQETQYF. CDR3 nucleotides: TGTGCCAGCAGCCAGGTTCAAGAGACCCAGTACTTC.

This clone was counted between two and nine times. The chain employs TRBV20-1 and TRBJ2-1, with D possibly being TRBD2 (5 bases). CDR3 length: 14 amino acids. CDR1 is DFQATT, CDR2 SNEGSKA, per germline (reference sequence). Between the trimmed V and J ends, which lost 3 bases and 5 bases, there was a span of 14 bases. CDR3 loop: CSASFRASNNEQFF. In DNA form, the CDR3 reads TGCAGTGCTAGTTTTCGGGCTAGCAACAATGAGCAGTTCTTC.

V is TRBV7-8 and J is TRBJ1-3; 9 positions agree with TRBD1. V dropped 5 bases and J dropped 3; count of bases not matched to a gene: 8. Germline V gene sequence: CDR1 SGHVS, CDR2 FQNEAQ. This CDR3 is 16 amino acids long. For the CDR3, the DNA is TGTGCCAGCAGCCCTACACAGGGGGCGGGTGGAAACACCATATATTTT. This gives the protein CASSPTQGAGGNTIYF.

This chain connects TRBV4-1 to TRBJ1-6; D may be TRBD1 (5 bases). V gave up 0 bases and J gave up 10 bases, with 16 bases separating them. Germline V CDR1 and CDR2: MGHRA, YSYEKL. The CDR3 totals 16 residues. CDR3 residues: CASSQDSDIWNSPLHF. The CDR3 DNA sequence: TGCGCCAGCAGCCAAGACTCGGACATCTGGAACTCACCCCTCCACTTT.

The gene calls are TRBV9 and TRBJ2-2; TRBD1 agrees at 10 bases. J lost 7 bases, V lost 4 bases, and 7 bases had no gene match. The CDR3 spans 15 residues. Germline V lookup: CDR1 SGDLS, CDR2 YYNGEE. Written as DNA, the CDR3 is TGTGCCAGCAGCCCCGGGACAGGGGTTTACGGGGAGCTGTTTTTT. As protein: CASSPGTGVYGELFF.

This sequence joins TRBV19 and TRBJ1-5; D call uncertain. Germline V gene data show CDR1 as LNHDA and CDR2 as SQIVND (reference sequence). Trimming shortened V by 3 bases and J by 5 bases, and 17 bases separated the two germline ends. The CDR3 covers 16 residues. The CDR3, as DNA: TGTGCCAGTAGTATTGGGAGTCCCCTTGACGATCAGCCCCAGCATTTT. It codes for CASSIGSPLDDQPQHF.

This CDR3 reads CAISDSGLAGDPDTQYF. The CDR3 DNA reads TGTGCCATCAGTGATTCTGGACTAGCGGGGGACCCAGATACGCAGTATTTT. This chain links TRBV10-3 with TRBJ2-3; 13 nucleotides align to TRBD2. The CDR3 is 17 residues long. V lost 3 bases and J lost 4; bases outside the gene matches: 7. Looked up from germline, CDR1 is ENHRY and CDR2 is SYGVKD.

J is TRBJ2-1 and V is TRBV5-5, with 8 bases identical to TRBD2. This CDR3 is built from 16 residues. Germline CDR1 is SGHKS and CDR2 is YYEKEE (reference sequence). After removal of 2 bases from V and 9 bases from J, the junction contained 13 bases not matched to a gene. In DNA, the CDR3 is TGTGCCAGCAGCTTCTTTCACGGGGGGGCCGGGAGTGAGCAGTTCTTC. Translation gives CASSFFHGGAGSEQFF.

The chain combines TRBV5-4 with TRBJ2-7, with 10 positions matching TRBD1. Germline trimming cut 4 bases from V and 1 base from J; bases unmatched to any gene: 8. Germline V CDR1 and CDR2: SGHNT, YYREEE (reference sequence). The CDR3 covers 16 residues. CDR3 loop: CASSVDRGRSSYEQYF. The CDR3, as DNA: TGTGCCAGCAGCGTAGACAGGGGGCGAAGTTCCTACGAGCAGTACTTC.

The rearrangement links TRBV6-1 to TRBJ2-7, with 9 positions matching TRBD2. V lost 2 bases and J lost 4; bases outside the gene matches: 6. The CDR3 spans 15 residues. Germline V lookup: CDR1 MNHNS, CDR2 SASEGT. CDR3 nucleotides: TGTGCCAGCAGTGAACGGGGTAGCGGGAGTTACGAGCAGTACTTC. Residues: CASSERGSGSYEQYF.

This clone occurred once. The rearrangement uses TRBV2 and TRBJ1-3; TRBD1 might be the D (6 bases). The CDR3 is made up of 16 amino acids. V lost 6 bases, J lost 4 bases, and 19 bases lay in between. Germline CDR1 SNHLY, CDR2 FYNNEI. The CDR3 reads CASSQSGVWNGNTIYF. The CDR3 DNA sequence: TGTGCCAGCAGCCAATCAGGGGTTTGGAACGGAAACACCATATATTTT.

This clone was seen a single time. This rearrangement joins TRBV10-3 to TRBJ2-5, with a tentative D call TRBD1 (5 bases). The length of the CDR3 is 13 residues. Between the trimmed V and J ends, which lost 6 bases and 1 base, there was a span of 9 bases. CDR1 and CDR2 from the germline V gene are ENHRY and SYGVKD. The CDR3 DNA follows: TGTGCCATCAGAGATGGGGCCCAAGAGACCCAGTACTTC. Protein: CAIRDGAQETQYF.

The CDR3 region has the DNA TGTGCCAGCAGCCGGGGGGGCACCGGGGAGCTGTTTTTT. The encoded protein is CASSRGGTGELFF. The rearrangement uses TRBV14 and TRBJ2-2; 7 positions agree with TRBD2. V dropped 4 bases and J dropped 4; count of bases not matched to a gene: 0. This CDR3 spans 13 amino acids. Germline CDR1 is SGHDN and CDR2 is FVKESK.

This clone was observed once. V is TRBV7-2 and J is TRBJ1-2, with a possible D match to TRBD1 (5 bases). The CDR3 has 13 amino acids. Trimming shortened V by 5 bases and J by 2 bases, and 9 bases separated the two germline ends. The germline gives CDR1 SGHTA, CDR2 FQGNSA. CDR3 DNA: TGTGCCAGCAGCCGTACAGGAAACTATGGCTACACCTTC. This translates into CASSRTGNYGYTF.

The J gene is TRBJ1-6, the V gene TRBV10-3; 9 bases align to TRBD1. There are 15 residues in the CDR3. V dropped 4 bases and J dropped 10; count of bases not matched to a gene: 8. Germline loops: CDR1 ENHRY, CDR2 SYGVKD. The CDR3 sequence: CAISGGQGQWSPLHF. The CDR3, as DNA: TGTGCCATCAGTGGGGGACAGGGACAGTGGTCACCCCTCCACTTT.

The rearrangement joins TRBV6-1 to TRBJ2-3; 9 nucleotides line up with TRBD2. J gave up 6 bases and V 3 bases, and 7 bases lay outside the gene matches. The CDR3 totals 15 residues. Germline V CDR1 and CDR2: MNHNS, SASEGT. CDR3 bases: TGTGCCAGCAGTGAGTTTGCGGGGGGGCCGGATACGCAGTATTTT. This codes for CASSEFAGGPDTQYF.

The rearrangement uses TRBV30 and TRBJ2-5, with D perhaps matching TRBD2 (5 bases). CDR1 and CDR2 from the germline V gene are GTSNPN and SVGIG (reference sequence). V was cut by 0 bases and J by 0 bases, with 17 bases left in between. There are 17 residues in the CDR3. In nucleotides, the CDR3 is TGTGCCTGGAGTGTACGAGGGAGAGGGTTCTACCAAGAGACCCAGTACTTC. Translating it yields CAWSVRGRGFYQETQYF.

This chain joins TRBV9 and TRBJ2-1; 11 bases are shared with TRBD2. This CDR3 spans 15 amino acids. V lost 3 bases and J lost 3; bases outside the gene matches: 2. Germline V gene data show CDR1 as SGDLS and CDR2 as YYNGEE. CDR3 amino acids: CASSATSGSYNEQFF. The CDR3 DNA is TGTGCCAGCAGCGCCACTAGCGGGAGCTACAATGAGCAGTTCTTC. Together with reference TRBV9 and TRBJ2-1, the CDR3 gives the full variable domain: DSGVTQTPKHLITATGQRVTLRCSPRSGDLSVYWYQQSLDQGLQFLIQYYNGEERAKGNILERFSAQQFPDLHSELNLSSLELGDSALYFCASSATSGSYNEQFFGPGTRLTVL.

The chain uses TRBV19 and TRBJ2-5, with D hard to call. V lost 4 bases and J lost 1, with 13 bases in between. This CDR3 spans 15 amino acids. The germline V gene encodes CDR1 LNHDA and CDR2 SQIVND (reference sequence). CDR3 DNA: TGTGCCAGTAGTACCAGACACGCATCCCAAGAGACCCAGTACTTC. Its translation is CASSTRHASQETQYF.

The chain carries TRBV6-1 and TRBJ1-2; a weak D match, TRBD1 (5 bases). V was pared by 2 bases and J by 3 bases, with 10 bases between. The CDR3 has 14 residues. Looked up from germline, CDR1 is MNHNS and CDR2 is SASEGT. CDR3 loop: CASSESSGHYGYTF. The CDR3 DNA reads TGTGCCAGCAGTGAAAGTTCAGGGCACTATGGCTACACCTTC.

The CDR3 here is CASSPNGESYGYTF. CDR3 DNA: TGTGCCAGCTCACCAAATGGGGAGTCCTATGGCTACACCTTC. This rearrangement joins TRBV18 to TRBJ1-2, with D hard to call. The length of the CDR3 is 14 residues. CDR1 and CDR2 (germline): KGHSH, LQKENI. V lost 2 bases and J 4 bases, leaving 11 bases between the germline ends. Supplemented by reference TRBV18 and TRBJ1-2, the full variable domain reads NAGVMQNPRHLVRRRGQEARLRCSPMKGHSHVYWYRQLPEEGLKFMVYLQKENIIDESGMPKERFSAEFPKEGPSILRIQQVVRGDSAAYFCASSPNGESYGYTFGSGTRLTVV.

V gene TRBV7-5 combines with J gene TRBJ2-5; TRBD1 was called by the table and not checked on the DNA. TRBV7-5 is annotated as a pseudogene. The CDR3 extends over 16 amino acids. CDR3 in amino acids: CVRSLAGQGARETQYF. CDR3 in DNA: TGTGTCAGAAGCTTAGCGGGACAGGGGGCGCGGGAGACCCAGTACTTC.

The chain links TRBV6-5 to TRBJ1-1; the D gene is possibly TRBD1 (6 bases). The CDR3 spans 15 residues. V was pared by 4 bases and J by 1 base, with 13 bases between. Germline V gene sequence: CDR1 MNHEY, CDR2 SVGAGI. As DNA, the CDR3 is TGTGCCAGCAGTTCTGTGGACAGTTCGAACACTGAAGCTTTCTTT. Translating it yields CASSSVDSSNTEAFF.

Worth noting for this clone: The same CDR3 arises from other DNA sequences in this sample as well. The genes are TRBV30 and TRBJ1-1, with no clear D. The V gene's germline CDR1 is GTSNPN and CDR2 SVGIG (reference sequence). This CDR3 is 13 amino acids long. Trimming took off 0 bases at V and 1 base at J, with 6 bases between the two ends. The CDR3 DNA follows: TGTGCCTGGAGTGTGGGAGGGAACACTGAAGCTTTCTTT. Protein product: CAWSVGGNTEAFF. The whole variable domain, remainder taken from reference TRBV30 and TRBJ1-1, is SQTIHQWPATLVQPVGSPLSLECTVEGTSNPNLYWYRQAAGRGLQLLFYSVGIGQISSEVPQNLSASRPQDRQFILSSKKLLLSDSGFYLCAWSVGGNTEAFFGQGTRLTVV.

The rearrangement joins TRBV5-3 to TRBJ2-4, with a weak D call TRBD1 (5 bases). TRBV5-3 has ORF status, its function being uncertain. The CDR3 is 12 residues long. The V and J ends lost 3 bases and 15 bases respectively, with 16 bases between them. CDR3 coding DNA: TGTGCCAGAAGCTCGAGTTTCGGTCAGGGGTACTTC. Encoded protein: CARSSSFGQGYF.

This chain connects TRBV7-2 to TRBJ1-2; weak D call: TRBD1 (5 bases). The CDR3 totals 15 residues. The V and J ends lost 2 bases and 0 bases respectively, with 10 bases between them. Germline values: CDR1 SGHTA, CDR2 FQGNSA. The CDR3 spells CASSLRRGANYGYTF. Here the CDR3 DNA reads TGTGCCAGCAGCTTAAGGCGGGGGGCTAACTATGGCTACACCTTC.

The table lists this clone with a count of one. The rearrangement joins TRBV11-2 to TRBJ2-2; unclear D gene. V lost 1 base to trimming and J lost 5 bases, with 11 bases between them. The CDR3 is made up of 15 amino acids. From germline, CDR1 is SGHAT and CDR2 FQNNGV. The CDR3 reads CASSLGIGSTGELFF. The DNA for the CDR3 is TGTGCCAGCAGCTTAGGCATCGGTAGTACCGGGGAGCTGTTTTTT.